The 17 T cell receptor beta chains presented below share a single source sample, sequenced in a study of blood T cell repertoires in COVID-19. The method was immunoSEQ multiplex PCR; TCRdb's version includes in-frame clones alone and lacks a portion of them. The sample contains tens of thousands of clones, approximately 90% of which appear only once. What was sequenced was peripheral blood. The receptors were sampled from a woman between 50 and 59 years old with acute or convalescent COVID-19.

The rearrangement links TRBV3-1 (or the pseudogene TRBV3-2) to TRBJ1-1; D uncertain. This CDR3 spans 13 amino acids. Germline V gene lookup returns CDR1 LGHDT and CDR2 YNNKEL (reference sequence). V lost 3 bases, J lost 6 bases, and 11 bases lay in between. The CDR3 protein is CASSHNDWAEAFF. In DNA, the CDR3 is TGTGCCAGCAGCCACAACGACTGGGCTGAAGCTTTCTTT.

J is TRBJ2-2 and V is TRBV4-3; no firm D call. Deletions cut 0 bases from V and 6 bases from J, with 17 bases between. The germline gives CDR1 LGHNA, CDR2 YSLEER. The CDR3 loop spans 17 amino acids. CDR3 nucleotides: TGCGCCAGCAGCCAAGATAGAGGAGTCTGGCAAGCCGGGGAGCTGTTTTTT. Encoded protein: CASSQDRGVWQAGELFF.

The gene calls are TRBV18 and TRBJ2-5, with D hard to call. CDR1 is KGHSH, CDR2 LQKENI, per germline. The V gene lost 4 bases and the J gene lost 1 base, with 7 bases spanning the gap. This CDR3 has 13 residues. CDR3 nucleotide sequence: TGTGCCAGCTCACTGCAGGTCCAAGAGACCCAGTACTTC. It is translated as CASSLQVQETQYF.

The chain employs TRBV24-1 and TRBJ2-7, with D perhaps matching TRBD1 (5 bases). CDR3 length: 15 residues. V was pared by 1 base and J by 1 base, with 10 bases between. In germline, CDR1 is KGHDR, CDR2 SFDVKD. CDR3: CATSDFRGGSYEQYF. CDR3 bases: TGTGCCACCAGTGATTTTAGGGGCGGATCCTACGAGCAGTACTTC.

The chain couples TRBV7-9 to TRBJ2-5; the D gene is possibly TRBD2 (5 bases). The CDR3 has 18 amino acids. Trimming removed 4 bases at V and 0 bases at J, with 21 bases between. CDR1 and CDR2 from the germline V gene are SEHNR and FQNEAQ (reference sequence). CDR3 DNA sequence: TGTGCCAGCAGCTCTCCAACTAGGCGTGAGGAGTACCAAGAGACCCAGTACTTC. This sequence encodes CASSSPTRREEYQETQYF.

The J gene is TRBJ1-3, the V gene TRBV28, with D perhaps TRBD1 (5 bases). Germline V gene sequence: CDR1 MDHEN, CDR2 SYDVKM. Trimming shortened V by 7 bases and J by 6 bases, and 19 bases separated the two germline ends. The CDR3 sequence is 15 residues long. CDR3 protein: CASTTIAGGLNTIYF. The CDR3 DNA reads as TGTGCCAGCACGACTATAGCGGGGGGGTTAAACACCATATATTTT.

The chain uses TRBV28 and TRBJ1-5; possible D gene TRBD1, 6 bases. V was shortened by 3 bases and J by 2 bases, with 11 bases between the two germline ends. This CDR3 region has 15 residues. CDR1 MDHEN and CDR2 SYDVKM come from the germline V gene. CDR3: CASSFARGRNQPQHF. The CDR3 nucleotides are TGTGCCAGCAGTTTTGCCAGGGGTCGCAATCAGCCCCAGCATTTT.

The rearrangement joins TRBV12-3 or TRBV12-4 to TRBJ1-5; D gene ambiguous. This CDR3 region has 13 residues. V was shortened by 5 bases and J by 7 bases, with 12 bases between the two germline ends. CDR3 sequence: CASSPAGGQPQHF. The CDR3 region has the DNA TGTGCCAGCAGTCCTGCAGGTGGCCAGCCCCAGCATTTT.

Of note for this clone: Within the sample, other DNA sequences also encode this same CDR3. The CDR3, as DNA: TGTGCCAGCAGTAAACAGGGGGCCTCTGGAAACACCATATATTTT. Translating gives CASSKQGASGNTIYF. The J gene is TRBJ1-3, the V gene TRBV7-9, with 9 bases lining up with TRBD1. Germline CDR1 and CDR2: SEHNR and FQNEAQ (reference sequence). After removal of 6 bases from V and 0 bases from J, the junction contained 3 bases not matched to a gene. The CDR3 is 15 amino acids. Full variable domain (remainder filled in from reference TRBV7-9 and TRBJ1-3): DTGVSQNPRHKITKRGQNVTFRCDPISEHNRLYWYRQTLGQGPEFLTYFQNEAQLEKSRLLSDRFSAERPKGSFSTLEIQRTEQGDSAMYLCASSKQGASGNTIYFGEGSWLTVV.

The rearrangement links TRBV6-5 to TRBJ1-4; D is uncertain. Germline-derived CDR1 and CDR2 are MNHEY and SVGAGI. The CDR3 consists of 13 residues. The ends were cut back, 0 bases at V and 7 bases at J, with 6 bases in the middle. The CDR3 DNA is TGTGCCAGCAGTTACTCCAGGTTTGAAAAACTGTTTTTT. It codes for CASSYSRFEKLFF.

This chain joins TRBV5-8 and TRBJ1-2; D is perhaps TRBD1 (5 bases). The CDR3 is made up of 15 amino acids. Between the trimmed V and J ends, which lost 4 bases and 4 bases, there was a span of 17 bases. Germline V gene sequence: CDR1 SGHTS, CDR2 YDEGEE. Here the CDR3 DNA reads TGTGCCAGCAGCGGACGATGGACACCCGGCTATGGCTACACCTTC. Translated: CASSGRWTPGYGYTF.

The chain combines TRBV19 with TRBJ2-5; perhaps TRBD2 as D (6 bases). This CDR3 spans 14 amino acids. Germline CDR1 and CDR2: LNHDA and SQIVND (reference sequence). V gave up 1 base and J gave up 5 bases, with 11 bases separating them. CDR3 amino acids: CASSIGSGGETQYF. In nucleotides, the CDR3 is TGTGCCAGTAGTATAGGTTCCGGGGGTGAGACCCAGTACTTC. Combining the CDR3 with reference TRBV19 and TRBJ2-5 gives the whole variable domain DGGITQSPKYLFRKEGQNVTLSCEQNLNHDAMYWYRQDPGQGLRLIYYSQIVNDFQKGDIAEGYSVSREKKESFPLTVTSAQKNPTAFYLCASSIGSGGETQYFGPGTRLLVL.

V usage is TRBV5-4 and J usage is TRBJ2-5; TRBD2 matches at 11 bases. Germline CDR1 SGHNT, CDR2 YYREEE (reference sequence). V shed 2 bases and J 1 base; nucleotides not matched to a gene: 4. The CDR3 is made up of 16 amino acids. DNA for the CDR3: TGTGCCAGCAGCTTAATAGCGGGAGGGACCCAAGAGACCCAGTACTTC. Protein: CASSLIAGGTQETQYF.

This clone appeared a few times. This chain joins TRBV6-5 and TRBJ1-4, with TRBD1 matching over 7 bases. This CDR3 is 14 amino acids long. Germline V gene lookup returns CDR1 MNHEY and CDR2 SVGAGI. The V segment lost 6 bases and the J segment 5 bases; nucleotides outside the gene matches: 6. The DNA of the CDR3 is TGTGCCAGCAGGCGACAGGGAGGCAATGAAAAACTGTTTTTT. Translation: CASRRQGGNEKLFF.

V usage is TRBV6-2 or TRBV6-3 and J usage is TRBJ2-1; TRBD2 might be the D (6 bases). V lost 2 bases and J 6 bases, leaving 14 bases between the germline ends. Germline V gives CDR1 MNHEY, CDR2 SVGEGT. The CDR3 covers 15 residues. The DNA of the CDR3 is TGTGCCAGCAGTTACATCGGCGGGGTAGGCAATGAGCAGTTCTTC. It yields the protein CASSYIGGVGNEQFF.

V gene TRBV6-1 combines with J gene TRBJ1-2; perhaps TRBD1 as D (6 bases). Trimming cost V 2 bases and J 7 bases, with 17 bases left between them. Germline assignment: CDR1 MNHNS and CDR2 SASEGT. The CDR3 extends over 15 amino acids. As DNA, the CDR3 is TGTGCCAGCAGTGAACCTGCCAGGGGTTCGGGTGGCTACACCTTC. It encodes CASSEPARGSGGYTF.

The rearrangement joins TRBV5-1 to TRBJ1-6; no reliable D call. The V gene's germline CDR1 is SGHRS and CDR2 YFSETQ. The CDR3 extends over 15 amino acids. V dropped 4 bases and J dropped 7 bases, with 15 bases sitting between them. The chain's CDR3 is CASSLREPMNSPLHF. The CDR3 DNA sequence: TGCGCCAGCAGCCTCCGGGAGCCTATGAATTCACCCCTCCACTTT.